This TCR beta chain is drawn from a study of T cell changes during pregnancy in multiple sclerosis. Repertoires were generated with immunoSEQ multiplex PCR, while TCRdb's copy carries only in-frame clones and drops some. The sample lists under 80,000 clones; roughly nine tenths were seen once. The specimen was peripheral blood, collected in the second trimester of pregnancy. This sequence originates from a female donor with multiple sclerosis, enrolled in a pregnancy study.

The CDR3 sequence is CASSPGQGAPGHEKLFF. DNA for the CDR3: TGTGCCAGCAGTCCAGGACAGGGGGCGCCGGGACATGAAAAACTGTTTTTT. The chain has TRBV27 and TRBJ1-4, with TRBD1 matching 11 bases. The J segment lost 6 bases and the V segment lost 5 bases, leaving 11 bases of the junction unmatched. The CDR3 is 17 amino acids. In germline, CDR1 is MNHEY, CDR2 SMNVEV (reference sequence).